Listed below are T cell receptor beta chains from one sample, sequenced in a study of PD-1 blockade in classical Hodgkin lymphoma. The method was immunoSEQ multiplex PCR; TCRdb's version includes in-frame clones alone and lacks a portion of them. The sample lists approximately 99,000 clones, 81% occurring once. This sample comprised peripheral blood mononuclear cells (PBMCs), obtained before the second cycle of nivolumab. The receptors come from a human donor with classical Hodgkin lymphoma. Both conserved end residues are part of each CDR3. Each record gives: D gene, J gene, clone size, V gene, CDR3 protein, CDR3 DNA. A D gene is named only where the DNA matches it firmly. Clone sizes are given selectively: once, few, many, or a class where the clone is expanded.

NA	TRBJ2-2	few	TRBV30	CAWSVLVNTGELFF	TGTGCCTGGAGTGTACTAGTGAACACCGGGGAGCTGTTTTTT
NA	TRBJ2-7	NA	TRBV27	CASSPPRREGDYEQYF	TGTGCCAGCAGTCCCCCCCGAAGGGAGGGGGACTACGAGCAGTACTTC
NA	TRBJ1-5	medium-sized	TRBV19	CASRSGSSNQPQHF	TGTGCCAGTAGGTCGGGGAGTAGCAATCAGCCCCAGCATTTT
NA	TRBJ2-5	NA	TRBV18	CASSPELVRETQYF	TGTGCCAGCTCACCGGAGCTAGTTCGGGAGACCCAGTACTTC
NA	TRBJ2-2	NA	TRBV5-5	CASSLGLGSFTGELFF	TGTGCCAGCAGCTTGGGGCTAGGCTCATTCACCGGGGAGCTGTTTTTT
NA	TRBJ2-1	NA	TRBV28	CASSSAIPPEQFF	TGTGCCAGCAGTTCCGCAATCCCCCCTGAGCAGTTCTTC
NA	TRBJ2-1	NA	TRBV29-1	CSVRAAYNEQFF	TGCAGCGTCCGCGCTGCCTACAATGAGCAGTTCTTC
NA	TRBJ2-5	NA	TRBV5-1	CASSSPGGETQYF	TGCGCCAGCAGCTCGCCGGGCGGGGAGACCCAGTACTTC
TRBD2	TRBJ2-5	NA	TRBV10-3	CAISGRREGETQYF	TGTGCCATCAGTGGAAGGAGGGAGGGGGAGACCCAGTACTTC
TRBD1	TRBJ1-5	NA	TRBV7-9	CASSGQANQPQHF	TGTGCCAGCAGCGGACAGGCCAATCAGCCCCAGCATTTT
TRBD2	TRBJ2-7	NA	TRBV5-5	CASSLVPGGAYEQYF	TGTGCCAGCAGCTTGGTTCCGGGAGGAGCCTACGAGCAGTACTTC
NA	TRBJ1-5	NA	TRBV6-5	CASSSGGRLNQPQHF	TGTGCCAGCAGTTCTGGTGGTCGGCTTAATCAGCCCCAGCATTTT
TRBD2	TRBJ2-3	NA	TRBV28	CASSPPGLAGSGSDTQYF	TGTGCCAGCAGTCCCCCGGGACTAGCGGGGTCGGGATCGGATACGCAGTATTTT
NA	TRBJ2-3	NA	TRBV7-2	CASSRGADTQYF	TGTGCCAGCAGCAGAGGTGCAGATACGCAGTATTTT
TRBD1	TRBJ2-6	NA	TRBV2	CASSRTGGGSGANVLTF	TGTGCCAGCAGTAGGACAGGGGGCGGCTCTGGGGCCAACGTCCTGACTTTC
TRBD1	TRBJ1-5	once	TRBV2	CASIRDRGQPQHF	TGTGCCAGCATCCGGGACAGGGGCCAGCCCCAGCATTTT
TRBD2	TRBJ2-1	once	TRBV2	CASSEEGREFF	TGTGCCAGCAGTGAGGAGGGGAGGGAGTTCTTC
TRBD2	TRBJ2-1	NA	TRBV12-5	CASGLPATSGQGEQFF	TGTGCTAGTGGTTTGCCGGCGACTAGCGGCCAGGGTGAGCAGTTCTTC